This is a list of T cell receptor beta chains from one sample in a study of regulatory T cells in long-lasting Graves disease. One entry per CDR3 protein, called by TCRdb with MiXCR from the multiplex PCR reads. The sample comprises 390,000 or so distinct CDR3 sequences, 12% of which are singletons, and approximately 17% rests with the top ten. These same data were also listed under a study on T cells in Graves' hyperthyroidism and ophthalmopathy.

The material was peripheral blood mononuclear cells (PBMCs), obtained at new diagnosis, from a patient treated with antithyroid drugs. These receptors came from a young woman with Graves disease. Each CDR3 is given with its conserved first and last residue.

cdr3_length j_call v_call cdr3_aa
17 TRBJ1-1 TRBV19 CASRPPGQGISATEAFF
14 TRBJ2-3 TRBV9 CASTREIGTDTQYF
16 TRBJ1-5 TRBV12-3/TRBV12-4 CASSNQPGQGNQPQHF
14 TRBJ2-3 TRBV5-1 CASSRSGTTDTQYF
15 TRBJ2-3 TRBV7-9 CASSLRVSGRDTQYF
17 TRBJ2-7 TRBV7-2 CASSPRRVGVTPYEQYF
17 TRBJ2-1 TRBV11-2 CASSFIGTGSFYNEQFF
18 TRBJ2-1 TRBV7-3 CASSLGSGAAISYNEQFF
18 TRBJ2-1 TRBV12-5 CASGLALDSRSSYNEQFF
14 TRBJ1-5 TRBV2 CASSDTGAYQPQHF
16 TRBJ1-2 TRBV20-1 CSARFSGTSRGYGYTF
14 TRBJ1-4 TRBV6-2/TRBV6-3 CASSWTGMLEKLFF
15 TRBJ1-5 TRBV7-2 CASRQQGAYNQPQHF
15 TRBJ2-1 TRBV7-6 CASSPERALGNEQFF
16 TRBJ1-2 TRBV6-5 CASTYIDRGRHYGYTF
11 TRBJ1-2 TRBV7-2 CASSWTDGYTF
16 TRBJ2-2 TRBV15 CATSRDHDSNTGELFF
16 TRBJ2-5 TRBV20-1 CSARGPLGGTAETQYF
14 TRBJ1-1 TRBV25-1 CASSAPMGESEAFF
17 TRBJ1-3 TRBV6-9 CASSLLFPGPGGNTIYF
16 TRBJ2-1 TRBV7-2 CASSFLIPNTQIPQFF
14 TRBJ2-2 TRBV28 CASKTGTDTGELFF